Listed below are T cell receptor beta chains from one sample, sequenced in a study of beta chain features in type 1 diabetes. Only in-frame clones appear in the TCRdb table, and some are missing; sequencing was by immunoSEQ multiplex PCR. The sample records 350,000 to 450,000 clones, 10% to 15% being singletons. Source material: naive CD4+ T cells from blood. Receptor source: a young woman with type 1 diabetes. Each CDR3 is given with its conserved first and last residue. D genes are given only for firm matches. Clone size, where shown, is once, few, many, or a class for clones that have expanded.

J gene: TRBJ2-5; D gene: TRBD1; clone size: -; V gene: TRBV11-2; CDR3 protein: CASSRDRQETQYF; CDR3 DNA: TGTGCCAGCAGCCGGGACAGACAAGAGACCCAGTACTTC
J gene: TRBJ2-6; D gene: TRBD1; clone size: -; V gene: TRBV10-3; CDR3 protein: CAITPTGPLSGANVLTF; CDR3 DNA: TGTGCCATCACTCCGACAGGGCCCCTCTCTGGGGCCAACGTCCTGACTTTC
J gene: TRBJ2-7; D gene: -; clone size: -; V gene: TRBV2; CDR3 protein: CASSDQGGARGEQYF; CDR3 DNA: TGTGCCAGCAGTGATCAAGGCGGAGCCCGGGGCGAGCAGTACTTC
J gene: TRBJ1-2; D gene: -; clone size: few; V gene: TRBV29-1; CDR3 protein: CSVEVGVEGGYTF; CDR3 DNA: TGCAGCGTTGAAGTAGGGGTGGAGGGAGGCTACACCTTC
J gene: TRBJ2-4; D gene: -; clone size: few; V gene: TRBV5-1; CDR3 protein: CASSFQGPTNIQYF; CDR3 DNA: TGCGCCAGCAGCTTCCAGGGGCCGACGAACATTCAGTACTTC
J gene: TRBJ1-5; D gene: -; clone size: -; V gene: TRBV6-5; CDR3 protein: CASSYSRDNQPQHF; CDR3 DNA: TGTGCCAGCAGTTACTCGCGGGACAATCAGCCCCAGCATTTT
J gene: TRBJ1-6; D gene: TRBD1; clone size: -; V gene: TRBV25-1; CDR3 protein: CASSESDRKESPLHF; CDR3 DNA: TGTGCCAGCAGTGAGTCGGACAGGAAAGAATCACCCCTCCACTTT
J gene: TRBJ1-4; D gene: -; clone size: few; V gene: TRBV5-4; CDR3 protein: CASSLATGRNEKLFF; CDR3 DNA: TGTGCCAGCAGCTTGGCGACGGGAAGAAATGAAAAACTGTTTTTT
J gene: TRBJ2-3; D gene: TRBD1; clone size: -; V gene: TRBV5-4; CDR3 protein: CASSSGQGYTDTQYF; CDR3 DNA: TGTGCCAGCAGCTCCGGACAGGGATACACAGATACGCAGTATTTT
J gene: TRBJ2-3; D gene: -; clone size: -; V gene: TRBV18; CDR3 protein: CASSPLRGEADTQYF; CDR3 DNA: TGTGCCAGCTCCCCCCTTCGGGGTGAGGCAGATACGCAGTATTTT
J gene: TRBJ1-6; D gene: -; clone size: few; V gene: TRBV7-9; CDR3 protein: CASSRNEQFSPLHF; CDR3 DNA: TGTGCCAGCAGCAGAAACGAACAATTTTCACCCCTCCACTTT
J gene: TRBJ2-2; D gene: TRBD2; clone size: few; V gene: TRBV29-1; CDR3 protein: CSVGWSGGGPTGELFF; CDR3 DNA: TGCAGCGTTGGGTGGTCGGGGGGGGGCCCCACCGGGGAGCTGTTTTTT
J gene: TRBJ2-6; D gene: -; clone size: few; V gene: TRBV7-9; CDR3 protein: CASSLLRSSGANVLTF; CDR3 DNA: TGTGCCAGCAGCTTACTAAGGAGCTCTGGGGCCAACGTCCTGACTTTC
J gene: TRBJ1-6; D gene: -; clone size: -; V gene: TRBV4-3; CDR3 protein: CASSRQPNSPLHF; CDR3 DNA: TGCGCCAGCAGCCGACAACCTAATTCACCCCTCCACTTT
J gene: TRBJ2-5; D gene: -; clone size: few; V gene: TRBV11-2; CDR3 protein: CASSLRQPETQYF; CDR3 DNA: TGTGCCAGCAGCTTAAGACAGCCAGAGACCCAGTACTTC
J gene: TRBJ2-7; D gene: TRBD1; clone size: few; V gene: TRBV25-1; CDR3 protein: CASRNTGAYEQYF; CDR3 DNA: TGTGCCAGCAGAAATACAGGGGCCTACGAGCAGTACTTC
J gene: TRBJ2-7; D gene: TRBD1; clone size: -; V gene: TRBV7-2; CDR3 protein: CASSPGTGVEQYF; CDR3 DNA: TGTGCCAGCAGCCCCGGGACAGGGGTCGAGCAGTACTTC
J gene: TRBJ2-1; D gene: -; clone size: few; V gene: TRBV6-5; CDR3 protein: CASSHGLNEQFF; CDR3 DNA: TGTGCCAGCAGCCACGGACTGAATGAGCAGTTCTTC
J gene: TRBJ2-3; D gene: TRBD1; clone size: once; V gene: TRBV2; CDR3 protein: CASSEYRGGDTQYF; CDR3 DNA: TGTGCCAGCAGTGAGTACAGGGGCGGTGATACGCAGTATTTT
J gene: TRBJ1-1; D gene: -; clone size: -; V gene: TRBV10-3; CDR3 protein: CAISGGTQNTEAFF; CDR3 DNA: TGTGCCATCAGTGGGGGGACTCAGAACACTGAAGCTTTCTTT
J gene: TRBJ1-5; D gene: -; clone size: few; V gene: TRBV23-1; CDR3 protein: CASRTGGKNSNQPQHF; CDR3 DNA: TGCGCCAGCCGAACAGGAGGGAAGAATAGCAATCAGCCCCAGCATTTT
J gene: TRBJ1-5; D gene: TRBD1; clone size: -; V gene: TRBV27; CDR3 protein: CASRRDSSRGEPQHF; CDR3 DNA: TGTGCCAGCAGACGGGACAGCTCCCGAGGGGAGCCCCAGCATTTT
J gene: TRBJ2-1; D gene: TRBD2; clone size: few; V gene: TRBV18; CDR3 protein: CASSPPSTRLASLNNEQFF; CDR3 DNA: TGTGCCAGCTCACCACCCTCGACTCGACTAGCTTCCCTGAACAATGAGCAGTTCTTC
J gene: TRBJ1-1; D gene: -; clone size: few; V gene: TRBV7-9; CDR3 protein: CASSPRGHTEAFF; CDR3 DNA: TGTGCCAGCAGCCCGCGGGGCCACACTGAAGCTTTCTTT
J gene: TRBJ2-5; D gene: TRBD1; clone size: few; V gene: TRBV9; CDR3 protein: CASSGQGLETQYF; CDR3 DNA: TGTGCCAGCAGCGGACAGGGCTTGGAGACCCAGTACTTC
J gene: TRBJ2-7; D gene: TRBD2; clone size: few; V gene: TRBV7-2; CDR3 protein: CASSAGLAGGYEQYF; CDR3 DNA: TGTGCCAGCAGCGCGGGACTAGCGGGGGGCTACGAGCAGTACTTC
J gene: TRBJ1-2; D gene: -; clone size: few; V gene: TRBV12-5; CDR3 protein: CASGLAQGGSGVGYTF; CDR3 DNA: TGTGCTAGTGGTTTGGCCCAAGGTGGCTCAGGGGTTGGCTACACCTTC
J gene: TRBJ1-6; D gene: -; clone size: -; V gene: TRBV29-1; CDR3 protein: CSVREQFNSPLHF; CDR3 DNA: TGCAGCGTACGGGAACAGTTCAATTCACCCCTCCACTTT
J gene: TRBJ2-7; D gene: TRBD2; clone size: once; V gene: TRBV5-4; CDR3 protein: CASSSGGLAAAYEQYF; CDR3 DNA: TGTGCCAGCAGCTCGGGGGGACTCGCCGCTGCCTACGAGCAGTACTTC
J gene: TRBJ2-5; D gene: TRBD1; clone size: -; V gene: TRBV5-4; CDR3 protein: CASSLGSGTGSETQYF; CDR3 DNA: TGTGCCAGCAGCTTGGGCTCCGGGACAGGGAGTGAGACCCAGTACTTC
J gene: TRBJ1-2; D gene: -; clone size: few; V gene: TRBV29-1; CDR3 protein: CSCAQGKPYGYTF; CDR3 DNA: TGCAGCTGTGCTCAGGGGAAACCCTATGGCTACACCTTC
J gene: TRBJ1-1; D gene: TRBD1; clone size: -; V gene: TRBV10-1; CDR3 protein: CASSEGTGWDTEAFF; CDR3 DNA: TGCGCCAGCAGCGAGGGGACAGGGTGGGACACTGAAGCTTTCTTT
J gene: TRBJ2-3; D gene: TRBD2; clone size: -; V gene: TRBV5-6; CDR3 protein: CASRPTSGSTDTQYF; CDR3 DNA: TGTGCCAGCAGACCTACTAGCGGAAGCACAGATACGCAGTATTTT
J gene: TRBJ2-6; D gene: -; clone size: -; V gene: TRBV10-3; CDR3 protein: CAISESETGRLYSGANVLTF; CDR3 DNA: TGTGCCATCAGTGAGTCGGAGACAGGTAGACTATACTCTGGGGCCAACGTCCTGACTTTC
J gene: TRBJ2-1; D gene: TRBD2; clone size: -; V gene: TRBV15; CDR3 protein: CATSSRLTSGRAGAYEQFF; CDR3 DNA: TGTGCCACCAGCAGCAGATTGACTAGCGGGAGGGCAGGGGCATATGAGCAGTTCTTC
J gene: TRBJ2-7; D gene: TRBD2; clone size: few; V gene: TRBV4-2; CDR3 protein: CASSQDEVLAGGPRSYEQYF; CDR3 DNA: TGTGCCAGCAGCCAAGATGAGGTTCTAGCGGGAGGGCCGAGGTCCTACGAGCAGTACTTC
J gene: TRBJ2-7; D gene: TRBD1; clone size: few; V gene: TRBV5-1; CDR3 protein: CASSPGQGAGEQYF; CDR3 DNA: TGCGCCAGCAGCCCCGGACAGGGGGCGGGGGAGCAGTACTTC
J gene: TRBJ2-3; D gene: -; clone size: -; V gene: TRBV7-3; CDR3 protein: CASSLTRGTDTQYF; CDR3 DNA: TGTGCCAGCAGCTTAACGAGGGGCACAGATACGCAGTATTTT
J gene: TRBJ2-1; D gene: -; clone size: few; V gene: TRBV4-3; CDR3 protein: CASSQGPRYNEQFF; CDR3 DNA: TGCGCCAGCAGCCAAGGTCCCCGTTACAATGAGCAGTTCTTC
J gene: TRBJ2-1; D gene: -; clone size: -; V gene: TRBV2; CDR3 protein: CASSDLRGNEQFF; CDR3 DNA: TGTGCCAGCAGTGACTTGCGGGGAAATGAGCAGTTCTTC
J gene: TRBJ2-1; D gene: -; clone size: -; V gene: TRBV11-2; CDR3 protein: CASSRGGLNEQFF; CDR3 DNA: TGTGCCAGCAGCCGAGGAGGTCTCAATGAGCAGTTCTTC
J gene: TRBJ1-1; D gene: TRBD1; clone size: -; V gene: TRBV5-4; CDR3 protein: CASSDRQGVNTEAFF; CDR3 DNA: TGTGCCAGCAGCGACCGCCAGGGGGTGAACACTGAAGCTTTCTTT
J gene: TRBJ1-2; D gene: -; clone size: -; V gene: TRBV4-3; CDR3 protein: CASSQDRLRGHYGYTF; CDR3 DNA: TGCGCCAGCAGCCAAGATCGGTTGCGGGGGCACTATGGCTACACCTTC
J gene: TRBJ2-5; D gene: -; clone size: -; V gene: TRBV7-3; CDR3 protein: CASSLTHAGGRETQYF; CDR3 DNA: TGTGCCAGCAGCTTAACGCACGCGGGTGGGCGGGAGACCCAGTACTTC
J gene: TRBJ2-1; D gene: TRBD2; clone size: -; V gene: TRBV5-1; CDR3 protein: CASSVLPLAVGGGNEQFF; CDR3 DNA: TGCGCCAGCAGCGTCCTCCCCCTAGCGGTTGGGGGGGGCAATGAGCAGTTCTTC
J gene: TRBJ2-7; D gene: -; clone size: -; V gene: TRBV6-6; CDR3 protein: CASRLVDEQYF; CDR3 DNA: TGTGCCAGCAGACTAGTGGACGAGCAGTACTTC
J gene: TRBJ1-2; D gene: -; clone size: -; V gene: TRBV4-3; CDR3 protein: CASSQDVVSSPNYGYTF; CDR3 DNA: TGCGCCAGCAGCCAAGATGTAGTGAGTTCCCCTAACTATGGCTACACCTTC
J gene: TRBJ1-2; D gene: -; clone size: -; V gene: TRBV28; CDR3 protein: CASTPPGRDGYGYTF; CDR3 DNA: TGTGCCAGCACCCCCCCCGGTCGGGATGGCTATGGCTACACCTTC
J gene: TRBJ1-2; D gene: TRBD1; clone size: -; V gene: TRBV19; CDR3 protein: CASSDRGRNYGYTF; CDR3 DNA: TGTGCCAGTAGCGACAGGGGAAGGAACTATGGCTACACCTTC
J gene: TRBJ2-1; D gene: TRBD2; clone size: few; V gene: TRBV6-5; CDR3 protein: CASSSGLAGGNEQFF; CDR3 DNA: TGTGCCAGCAGCTCTGGACTAGCGGGAGGAAATGAGCAGTTCTTC
J gene: TRBJ2-7; D gene: -; clone size: few; V gene: TRBV15; CDR3 protein: CATSSYGRAGSYEQYF; CDR3 DNA: TGTGCCACCAGCAGTTATGGCAGGGCGGGATCCTACGAGCAGTACTTC
J gene: TRBJ1-5; D gene: -; clone size: few; V gene: TRBV9; CDR3 protein: CASSPRNQPQHF; CDR3 DNA: TGTGCCAGCAGCCCCCGTAATCAGCCCCAGCATTTT
J gene: TRBJ1-6; D gene: TRBD1; clone size: few; V gene: TRBV5-1; CDR3 protein: CASSLGEGTGVFSPLHF; CDR3 DNA: TGCGCCAGCAGCTTGGGTGAGGGGACAGGGGTCTTTTCACCCCTCCACTTT
J gene: TRBJ1-5; D gene: -; clone size: -; V gene: TRBV4-1; CDR3 protein: CASSQDTGRTVTF; CDR3 DNA: TGCGCCAGCAGCCAAGACACCGGTAGGACAGTAACTTTT
J gene: TRBJ1-1; D gene: -; clone size: few; V gene: TRBV7-2; CDR3 protein: CASSFSSVTEAFF; CDR3 DNA: TGTGCCAGCAGCTTTAGTAGTGTCACTGAAGCTTTCTTT
J gene: TRBJ2-7; D gene: TRBD1; clone size: -; V gene: TRBV28; CDR3 protein: CASRTGINYEQYF; CDR3 DNA: TGTGCCAGCAGGACAGGGATTAACTACGAGCAGTACTTC
J gene: TRBJ2-1; D gene: -; clone size: -; V gene: TRBV7-8; CDR3 protein: CASSPQGRAMGNEQFF; CDR3 DNA: TGTGCCAGCAGCCCCCAGGGCAGGGCGATGGGGAATGAGCAGTTCTTC
J gene: TRBJ1-5; D gene: -; clone size: -; V gene: TRBV14; CDR3 protein: CASSQDLEQPQHF; CDR3 DNA: TGTGCCAGCAGCCAAGATTTGGAGCAGCCCCAGCATTTT
J gene: TRBJ2-7; D gene: -; clone size: -; V gene: TRBV30; CDR3 protein: CAWMRRNTYEQYF; CDR3 DNA: TGTGCCTGGATGCGGCGTAATACCTACGAGCAGTACTTC